This T cell receptor (beta chain) comes out of a study of T cells after yellow fever vaccination. Whole-study findings and limits: Bulk-population clonotypes that are abundant could appear as contaminants in FACS-sorted repertoires. It was a weaker secondary response, yet one that peaked faster, at day 5 versus 15.

TCRdb re-called the 5' RACE reads through MiXCR, storing one row per CDR3 protein. The sample carries hundreds of thousands of distinct CDR3 sequences, roughly 12% recorded once. CDR1 and CDR2 from the germline V gene are GTSNPN and SVGIG (reference sequence). V was pared by 1 base and J by 1 base, with 19 bases between. The CDR3 has 17 residues. This clonotype was detected only a few times. Its antigen is currently unknown. The V and J genes are TRBV30 and TRBJ1-2, with D unresolved. The source was PBMCs, collected on the day of the yellow fever booster vaccination. The clonotype comes from a man aged 30-40 years who received the YFV17D yellow fever vaccine. For the CDR3, the DNA is TGTGCCTGGAGTGCCCCATTGCTGGCGAACTTTAACTATGGCTACACCTTC. Translating it yields CAWSAPLLANFNYGYTF.